This TCR beta chain was captured by sequencing in a study of vaccination and CD4 T cells after COVID-19. Whole-study context: Median time from COVID diagnosis to post-COVID sampling was 100 to 130 days (35 to 161). Cells were stimulated with overlapping spike peptide pools from SARS-CoV-2, HCoV-NL63, HCoV-OC43 and HCoV-229E.

The treatment here: approximately nine-day PBMC culture with coronavirus spike peptide pools or control peptides (ViraFEST assay). ViraFEST enlarged antigen-specific T cell populations with peptide pools and afterwards sequenced TCRs. The CDR3 covers 16 residues. Trimming removed 0 bases from V and 7 bases from J, with 19 bases in between. Per the germline V gene, CDR1 is DFQATT and CDR2 is SNEGSKA (reference sequence). Sequencing of the DNA from cultured CD4+ T cells was carried out with the Oncomine TCR Beta short-read assay. Someone extracted genomic DNA from cultured CD4+ T cells. MiXCR, run by TCRdb on the PCR reads, gives a single entry per CDR3 protein. The sample shows 15,000 to 25,000 distinct CDR3 sequences, around 50% of them seen only once. To note about this clonotype: The target antigen is unknown.

The source material was CD4+ T cells from blood, cultured in vitro. This sequence originates from a human donor who had recovered from COVID-19. The gene calls are TRBV20-1 and TRBJ1-5; D is perhaps TRBD1 (5 bases). CDR3 region: CSARDRTGRGEQPQHF. The CDR3 nucleotides read TGCAGTGCTAGAGATAGAACGGGGAGGGGAGAGCAGCCCCAGCATTTT.